This T cell receptor (beta chain) was sequenced for a study of Tregs in tolerant kidney transplant recipients. Repertoires were generated with immunoSEQ multiplex PCR, while TCRdb's copy carries only in-frame clones and drops some. This sample's clone table lists about 48,000 clones. Germline loops: CDR1 LNHNV, CDR2 YYDKDF (reference sequence). Trimming took off 0 bases at V and 4 bases at J, with 12 bases between the two ends. The CDR3 spans 15 residues. Notes on this clone: The CDR3 end lies 3 residues beyond the end of the read and is filled in from the germline J gene.

The sequence was obtained from a human donor who received a combined kidney and bone marrow transplant. Specimen: CD4+ T cells from blood, collected before the transplant. The chain links TRBV15 to TRBJ1-1, with D tentatively TRBD1 (6 bases). The CDR3 is CATSRDRGKSTEAFF. The sequenced part of the CDR3 DNA is TGTGCCACCAGCAGAGATAGGGGGAAGAGCACTGAA. Complete variable domain (other parts from reference TRBV15 and TRBJ1-1): DAMVIQNPRYQVTQFGKPVTLSCSQTLNHNVMYWYQQKSSQAPKLLFHYYDKDFNNEADTPDNFQSRRPNTSFCFLDIRSPGLGDTAMYLCATSRDRGKSTEAFFGQGTRLTVV.